Listed here are 24 T cell receptor beta chains from one sample, sequenced in a study of T cell responses to AZD1222 COVID-19 vaccine (dated by TCRdb to about 2021). In the paper's terms, the time point label means: baseline before first vaccination. The library was produced with the immunoSEQ multiplex PCR assay. TCRdb took over this immuneACCESS table, retaining in-frame rearrangements with V and J assigned. Such tables are incomplete; in checked studies, under half of the missing clones stem from an unresolved V gene, and the remainder is unexplained. In all, the sample holds some 84,000 clones, and 65% to 90% of those were seen once. More than 6% of the sample rests with the top ten. Sample: peripheral blood, taken on day 0 of AZD1222 vaccination. These TCRs come from an adult in good health.

The chain has TRBV28 and TRBJ1-6; the D is unclear. CDR3 length equals 15 residues. CDR1 is MDHEN and CDR2 is SYDVKM in the germline V gene. V was shortened by 4 bases and J by 2 bases, with 9 bases between the two germline ends. The CDR3 DNA reads as TGTGCCAGCAGTTCCCTCGGGGCCTATAATTCACCCCTCCACTTT. It codes for CASSSLGAYNSPLHF.

The chain employs TRBV10-2 and TRBJ2-7, with TRBD1 as a possible D gene (6 bases). There are 15 residues in the CDR3. Germline V lookup: CDR1 WSHSY, CDR2 SAAADI. Between the trimmed V and J ends, which lost 2 bases and 0 bases, there was a span of 11 bases. CDR3 in DNA: TGCGCCAGCAGTGAGCCCGACAGGTCCTCCTACGAGCAGTACTTC. This translates into CASSEPDRSSYEQYF.

The rearrangement joins TRBV28 to TRBJ1-6, with TRBD1 matching 7 bases. V shed 4 bases and J 9 bases; nucleotides not matched to a gene: 9. CDR3 length: 15 residues. Germline lookup yields CDR1 MDHEN and CDR2 SYDVKM. CDR3 sequence (DNA): TGTGCCAGCAGTTCCCCGGACAGGTCCGGTTCACCCCTCCACTTT. Translation gives CASSSPDRSGSPLHF.

The rearrangement uses TRBV28 and TRBJ2-2, with 10 nucleotides matching TRBD2. Germline V gene data show CDR1 as MDHEN and CDR2 as SYDVKM. Trimming removed 6 bases from V and 8 bases from J; junction bases left unmatched: 9. The CDR3 consists of 15 residues. CDR3 loop: CASSLALAGAGELFF. The CDR3 DNA is TGTGCCAGCAGCCTAGCCCTAGCGGGAGCAGGGGAGCTGTTTTTT. Full variable domain (missing parts from reference TRBV28 and TRBJ2-2): DVKVTQSSRYLVKRTGEKVFLECVQDMDHENMFWYRQDPGLGLRLIYFSYDVKMKEKGDIPEGYSVSREKKERFSLILESASTNQTSMYLCASSLALAGAGELFFGEGSRLTVL.

This sequence joins TRBV6-5 and TRBJ1-2; a possible D gene is TRBD1 (6 bases). Germline V lookup: CDR1 MNHEY, CDR2 SVGAGI. V was pared by 7 bases and J by 2 bases, with 11 bases between. This CDR3 has 13 residues. DNA for the CDR3: TGTGCCAGCACCCGGGACACAAACTATGGCTACACCTTC. It translates to CASTRDTNYGYTF.

This chain links TRBV19 with TRBJ1-4, with TRBD1 matching 7 bases. From germline, CDR1 is LNHDA and CDR2 SQIVND (reference sequence). This CDR3 spans 14 amino acids. The trim removed 9 bases at V and 0 bases at J, leaving 4 bases unmatched. For the CDR3, the DNA is TGTGCCAGCGCCACAGGGGCAACTAATGAAAAACTGTTTTTT. Its protein product is CASATGATNEKLFF.

The rearrangement uses TRBV29-1 and TRBJ1-1; maybe TRBD1 (5 bases). The ends were cut back, 4 bases at V and 11 bases at J, with 14 bases in the middle. The CDR3 loop spans 11 amino acids. Germline V gives CDR1 SQVTM, CDR2 ANQGSEA. The CDR3 sequence is CSVGKGRRAFF. CDR3 nucleotide sequence: TGCAGCGTTGGAAAGGGACGACGGGCTTTCTTT.

This clone was recorded a few times. The chain has TRBV11-1 and TRBJ2-7; no definite D call. This CDR3 is built from 15 residues. The V and J ends lost 2 bases and 0 bases respectively, with 11 bases between them. From germline, CDR1 is SGHAT and CDR2 FQDESV (reference sequence). CDR3 region: CASSLLRATSYEQYF. The CDR3 DNA reads TGTGCCAGCAGCTTACTAAGGGCCACCTCCTACGAGCAGTACTTC.

This clone is a singleton in its sample. This chain uses TRBV7-2 with TRBJ1-1; D is unresolved. This CDR3 has 14 amino acids. The V gene lost 4 bases and the J gene lost 4 bases, with 13 bases spanning the gap. The germline gives CDR1 SGHTA, CDR2 FQGNSA. Here the CDR3 DNA reads TGTGCCAGCAGCTCGCGACAACCAGGCACTGAAGCTTTCTTT. Translation gives CASSSRQPGTEAFF.

This CDR3 is CASSSDTIIGTEAFF. In DNA form, the CDR3 reads TGTGCCAGCAGCTCCGACACTATTATCGGCACTGAAGCTTTCTTT. The chain links TRBV7-2 to TRBJ1-1, with D unresolved. V was shortened by 4 bases and J by 4 bases, with 16 bases between the two germline ends. The V gene's germline CDR1 is SGHTA and CDR2 FQGNSA. This CDR3 spans 15 amino acids.

The chain combines TRBV28 with TRBJ1-3, with D unclear. Trimming cost V 6 bases and J 0 bases, with 9 bases left between them. This CDR3 is built from 14 residues. In germline, CDR1 is MDHEN, CDR2 SYDVKM. In DNA, the CDR3 is TGTGCCAGCAGCGGCCTGGGCTCTGGAAACACCATATATTTT. Protein: CASSGLGSGNTIYF.

The chain has TRBV29-1 and TRBJ1-1, with a weak D call TRBD1 (5 bases). Trimming pared 7 bases from V and 4 bases from J, leaving 16 bases between. The CDR3 runs to 13 residues. Germline V gene data show CDR1 as SQVTM and CDR2 as ANQGSEA. DNA for the CDR3: TGCAGCGGAAGACAGACCGCGGGCACTGAAGCTTTCTTT. Translation: CSGRQTAGTEAFF.

This sequence joins TRBV18 and TRBJ1-6; 7 bases align to TRBD1. The CDR3 length is 15 residues. Losses at the gene ends were 5 bases for V and 8 bases for J; bases not matched to a gene: 9. The V gene's germline CDR1 is KGHSH and CDR2 LQKENI. For the CDR3, the DNA is TGTGCCAGCTCAACGCTCGACAGGGCTGATTCACCCCTCCACTTT. Translated: CASSTLDRADSPLHF.

As DNA, the CDR3 is TGTGCCAGCAGTTTCCCTGGGGATGAGCAGTTCTTC. It translates to CASSFPGDEQFF. The V call is TRBV28, the J call TRBJ2-1; D gene ambiguous. V lost 3 bases to trimming and J lost 8 bases, with 8 bases between them. Germline CDR1 and CDR2: MDHEN and SYDVKM. CDR3 length: 12 amino acids.

The genes are TRBV18 and TRBJ2-7; D perhaps matches TRBD2 (6 bases). V was pared by 8 bases and J by 6 bases, with 29 bases between. The CDR3 has 17 amino acids. The germline CDR1 and CDR2 sequences are KGHSH and LQKENI. The CDR3 region has the DNA TGTGCCAGCCGACATAGCCCGCGGGGACGTCTGTCTGGCGAGCAGTACTTC. Amino acids: CASRHSPRGRLSGEQYF.

This clone occurred a few times. The chain combines TRBV28 with TRBJ2-2; 8 bases align to TRBD1. This CDR3 is 14 amino acids long. The V gene's germline CDR1 is MDHEN and CDR2 SYDVKM. The V gene end was trimmed by 4 bases and the J gene end by 4 bases; junction bases not matched to a gene: 2. CDR3 in DNA: TGTGCCAGCAGTTCGACAGGGGTCACCGGGGAGCTGTTTTTT. This encodes CASSSTGVTGELFF.

The V and J genes are TRBV11-3 and TRBJ2-7, with TRBD2 identical over 9 bases. Germline CDR1 and CDR2: SGHNT and YENEEA. Trimming removed 4 bases from V and 5 bases from J; junction bases left unmatched: 6. The CDR3 contains 14 residues. The DNA for the CDR3 is TGTGCCAGCAGCTACGGACTAGCGCTCGACGAGCAGTACTTC. Its translation is CASSYGLALDEQYF.

The chain has TRBV7-2 and TRBJ1-6, with unresolved D. Trimming removed 1 base at V and 7 bases at J, with 11 bases between. This CDR3 comprises 15 residues. The germline V gene encodes CDR1 SGHTA and CDR2 FQGNSA. CDR3 sequence reads: CASSLVGQINSPLHF. Written as DNA, the CDR3 is TGTGCCAGCAGCTTAGTAGGCCAGATCAATTCACCCCTCCACTTT.

The chain has TRBV6-5 and TRBJ1-2; D call uncertain. V lost 0 bases, J lost 7 bases, and 9 bases lay in between. Germline CDR1 reads MNHEY; CDR2 reads SVGAGI. This CDR3 region has 13 residues. The CDR3 here is CASSYSIAGGYTF. The CDR3 DNA follows: TGTGCCAGCAGTTACTCGATTGCAGGTGGCTACACCTTC.

The chain recombines TRBV25-1 with TRBJ2-6; no definite D call. The ends were cut back, 9 bases at V and 2 bases at J, with 8 bases in the middle. Germline V gene data show CDR1 as MGHDK and CDR2 as SYGVNS. This CDR3 region has 13 residues. CDR3 sequence: CASQYPGANVLTF. As DNA, the CDR3 is TGTGCCAGTCAGTACCCTGGGGCCAACGTCCTGACTTTC.

Regarding this clone: A read error may produce the germline difference seen at one junction end. The CDR3 sequence: CASSLASQAAGNTIYF. In DNA form, the CDR3 reads TGTGCCAGCAGCTTAGCTTCTCAGGCTGCTGGCAACACCATATATTTT. The rearrangement uses TRBV7-9 and TRBJ1-3; D is unclear. CDR3 size: 16 residues. Germline loops: CDR1 SEHNR, CDR2 FQNEAQ (reference sequence).

The V gene is TRBV7-8, the J gene TRBJ1-1; D ambiguous. Trimming shortened V by 0 bases and J by 1 base, and 6 bases separated the two germline ends. The CDR3 runs 14 residues. Germline V gene sequence: CDR1 SGHVS, CDR2 FQNEAQ. The CDR3, as DNA: TGTGCCAGCAGCTTAGCCGCAGGGAACACTGAAGCTTTCTTT. Translation gives CASSLAAGNTEAFF.

This clone has just a few counts. The CDR3 sequence is CASRLQYNEQFF. CDR3 sequence (DNA): TGTGCCAGCAGGTTACAGTACAATGAGCAGTTCTTC. The genes are TRBV2 and TRBJ2-1; D not certain. The V and J ends lost 6 bases and 4 bases respectively, with 7 bases between them. The CDR3 covers 12 residues. Germline lookup yields CDR1 SNHLY and CDR2 FYNNEI.

This clone came up once. This chain links TRBV12-3 or TRBV12-4 with TRBJ1-5; D call uncertain. With 3 bases removed from V and 12 bases from J, the gap between germline ends came to 12 bases. This CDR3 comprises 12 residues. The CDR3 DNA reads TGTGCCAGCAGTTTTGAGGACCGGGACCAGCATTTT. Translating gives CASSFEDRDQHF.